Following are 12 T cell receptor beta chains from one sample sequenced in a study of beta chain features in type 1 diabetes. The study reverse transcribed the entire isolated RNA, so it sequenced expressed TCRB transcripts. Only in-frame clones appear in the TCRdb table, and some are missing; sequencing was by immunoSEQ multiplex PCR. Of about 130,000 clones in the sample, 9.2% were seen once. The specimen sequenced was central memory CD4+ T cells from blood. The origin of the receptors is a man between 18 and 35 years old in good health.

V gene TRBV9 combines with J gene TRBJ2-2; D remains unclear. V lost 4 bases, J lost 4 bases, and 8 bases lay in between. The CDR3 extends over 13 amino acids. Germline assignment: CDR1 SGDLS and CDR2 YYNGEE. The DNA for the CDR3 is TGTGCCAGCAGCCCCCGGAGCACCGGGGAGCTGTTTTTT. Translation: CASSPRSTGELFF.

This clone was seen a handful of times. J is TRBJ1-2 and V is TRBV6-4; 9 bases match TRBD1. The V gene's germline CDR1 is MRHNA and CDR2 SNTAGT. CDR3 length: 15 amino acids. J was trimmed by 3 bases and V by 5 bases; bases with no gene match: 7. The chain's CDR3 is CASSQQTGGYYGYTF. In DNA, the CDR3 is TGTGCCAGCAGTCAACAGACAGGGGGATACTATGGCTACACCTTC.

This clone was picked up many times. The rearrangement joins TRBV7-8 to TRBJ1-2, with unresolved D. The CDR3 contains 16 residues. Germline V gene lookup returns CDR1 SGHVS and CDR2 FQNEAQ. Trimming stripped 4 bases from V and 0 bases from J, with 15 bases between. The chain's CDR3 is CASSSGNGVSNYGYTF. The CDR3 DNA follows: TGTGCCAGCAGCTCCGGGAACGGGGTGTCTAACTATGGCTACACCTTC.

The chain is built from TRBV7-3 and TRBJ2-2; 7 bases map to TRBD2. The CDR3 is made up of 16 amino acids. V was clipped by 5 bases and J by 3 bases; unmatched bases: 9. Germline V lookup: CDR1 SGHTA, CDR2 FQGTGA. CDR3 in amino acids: CASSPLGGGDTGELFF. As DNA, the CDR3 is TGTGCCAGCAGCCCCCTTGGGGGAGGGGACACCGGGGAGCTGTTTTTT.

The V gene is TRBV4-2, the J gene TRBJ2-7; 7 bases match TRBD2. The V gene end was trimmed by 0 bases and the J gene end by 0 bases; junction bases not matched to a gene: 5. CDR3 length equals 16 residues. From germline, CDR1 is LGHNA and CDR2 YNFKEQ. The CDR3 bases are TGTGCCAGCAGCCAAGATCGGCGGGGGAGCTCCTACGAGCAGTACTTC. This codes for CASSQDRRGSSYEQYF.

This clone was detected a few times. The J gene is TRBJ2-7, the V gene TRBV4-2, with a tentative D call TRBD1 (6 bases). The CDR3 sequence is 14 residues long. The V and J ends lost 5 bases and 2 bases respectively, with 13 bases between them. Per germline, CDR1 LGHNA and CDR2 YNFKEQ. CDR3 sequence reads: CASSYSGTPYEQYF. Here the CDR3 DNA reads TGTGCCAGCAGCTACTCCGGGACACCCTACGAGCAGTACTTC.

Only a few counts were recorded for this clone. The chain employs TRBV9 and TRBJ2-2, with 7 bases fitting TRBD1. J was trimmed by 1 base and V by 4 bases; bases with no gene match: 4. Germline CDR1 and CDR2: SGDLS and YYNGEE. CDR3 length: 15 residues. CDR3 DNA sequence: TGTGCCAGCAGCACCCGGACAGGGAACACCGGGGAGCTGTTTTTT. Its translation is CASSTRTGNTGELFF.

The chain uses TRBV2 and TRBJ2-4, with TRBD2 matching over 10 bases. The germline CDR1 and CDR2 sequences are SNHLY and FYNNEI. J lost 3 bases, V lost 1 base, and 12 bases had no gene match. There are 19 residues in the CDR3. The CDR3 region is CASSEVSGAGGLVKNIQYF. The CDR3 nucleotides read TGTGCCAGCAGTGAAGTTTCCGGAGCGGGGGGGCTCGTCAAAAACATTCAGTACTTC.

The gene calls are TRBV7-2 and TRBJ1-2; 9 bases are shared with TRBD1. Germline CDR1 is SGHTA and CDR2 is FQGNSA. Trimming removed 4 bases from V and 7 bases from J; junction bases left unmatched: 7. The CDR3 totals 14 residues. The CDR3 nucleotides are TGTGCCAGCAGCTCACAGGGGGCGTGGAGTGGCTACACCTTC. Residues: CASSSQGAWSGYTF.

CDR3 amino acids: CASSRLPSGAGGDTQYF. The CDR3 DNA sequence: TGTGCCAGCAGCCGATTGCCGAGCGGGGCGGGGGGAGATACGCAGTATTTT. The V call is TRBV7-2, the J call TRBJ2-3; the match to TRBD2 covers 8 bases. V lost 5 bases and J lost 5; bases outside the gene matches: 15. Per germline, CDR1 SGHTA and CDR2 FQGNSA. This CDR3 is built from 17 residues.

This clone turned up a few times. The CDR3: CASSAGGVGQNIQYF. CDR3 in DNA: TGTGCCAGCAGCGCAGGGGGCGTAGGGCAAAACATTCAGTACTTC. This rearrangement joins TRBV7-2 to TRBJ2-4; 8 nucleotides align to TRBD1. CDR1 is SGHTA, CDR2 FQGNSA, per germline. V lost 5 bases to trimming and J lost 5 bases; unmatched junction nucleotides: 8. This CDR3 is built from 15 residues.

CDR3 loop: CASSLGQGGRNEQFF. The CDR3 DNA sequence: TGTGCCAGCAGCTTAGGACAGGGAGGTCGCAATGAGCAGTTCTTC. The V and J genes are TRBV7-9 and TRBJ2-1; TRBD1 might be the D (7 bases). Trimming took 1 base from V and 6 from J, leaving 13 bases between them. Germline V gene sequence: CDR1 SEHNR, CDR2 FQNEAQ (reference sequence). The CDR3 runs 15 residues.